The clone carrying this T cell receptor beta chain was seen just once. The data originate from a study of T cell changes during pregnancy in multiple sclerosis. Germline V lookup: CDR1 SEHNR, CDR2 FQNEAQ (reference sequence). With 5 bases clipped from V and 7 bases from J, the junction kept 6 bases outside the gene matches. The CDR3 totals 15 residues. Sequencing used immunoSEQ multiplex PCR; TCRdb keeps in-frame clones, though not all of them. The data contain nearly 60,000 clones, about 90% of them singletons. The sequencing here drew on CD4+ T cells from peripheral blood mononuclear cells, taken after pregnancy. The V call is TRBV7-9, the J call TRBJ1-4, with 11 bases lining up with TRBD1. This sequence originates from a female donor in good health, enrolled as a control in a pregnancy study. The CDR3 is CASSRWDRGTEKLFF. For the CDR3, the DNA is TGTGCCAGCAGCCGCTGGGACAGGGGGACTGAAAAACTGTTTTTT.